A selection of T cell receptor beta chains follows, all from one sample in a study of blood T cell repertoires in COVID-19. Produced via immunoSEQ multiplex PCR; TCRdb's table is partial and in-frame only. Of around 50,000 clones in the sample, 78% are singletons; the top ten hold roughly 5.8%. Sequencing was carried out using PBMCs or T cells enriched from blood (not recorded which). The receptors come from a woman between 50 and 59 years old with acute COVID-19. Each CDR3 is given with its conserved first and last residue. D genes are given only for firm matches.

cdr3_length,j_call,v_call,d_call,cdr3_aa
14,TRBJ2-7,TRBV6-5,NA,CASSYSYRVPEQYF
13,TRBJ2-5,TRBV5-1,TRBD2,CASSLVAGETQYF
17,TRBJ2-3,TRBV3-1/TRBV3-2,TRBD2,CASSQFSGGASTDTQYF
14,TRBJ2-7,TRBV11-2,NA,CASSPGTSTYEQYF
17,TRBJ1-2,TRBV27,TRBD1,CASSSYSISQGAAGYTF
15,TRBJ1-1,TRBV5-8,NA,CASSLEGEFYTEAFF
13,TRBJ1-1,TRBV5-1,NA,CASSRQRNTEAFF
12,TRBJ2-5,TRBV19,NA,CASSNLQETQYF
15,TRBJ1-5,TRBV2,NA,CASSDQGGGNQPQHF
16,TRBJ2-1,TRBV7-3,TRBD2,CASSPIAGGHENEQFF
15,TRBJ1-4,TRBV7-9,TRBD1,CASRTSGTENEKLFF
14,TRBJ2-5,TRBV19,NA,CASRGVGRQETQYF
16,TRBJ2-4,TRBV5-1,TRBD1,CASSFGQALAKNIQYF
13,TRBJ2-2,TRBV7-6,NA,CASSSRAAGELFF
23,TRBJ1-3,TRBV6-6,NA,CASSPRGGGGRRGRGTPGNTIYF
15,TRBJ2-7,TRBV21-1,NA,CASSKDVDSTYEQYF
17,TRBJ1-3,TRBV12-5,TRBD1,CASGINQGALSGNTIYF
16,TRBJ1-4,TRBV19,TRBD1,CASSINQGAMAEKLFF
13,TRBJ1-6,TRBV19,NA,CASKGDGNSPLHF
16,TRBJ2-5,TRBV5-1,NA,CASSLDFDRYQETQYF
16,TRBJ1-2,TRBV6-5,TRBD1,CASSFLRTGGTYGYTF
15,TRBJ1-2,TRBV7-9,TRBD1,CASSPRDRIVHGYTF
15,TRBJ1-1,TRBV28,NA,CASSLWRTLNTEAFF
14,TRBJ2-1,TRBV7-6,TRBD2,CASRLAGVLGEQFF
17,TRBJ1-2,TRBV6-2/TRBV6-3,TRBD1,CASSYSYRQGVSYGYTF
15,TRBJ1-1,TRBV29-1,NA,CSSPARGPMNTEAFF
15,TRBJ2-3,TRBV18,TRBD1,CASSSGQGQPDTQYF
13,TRBJ1-4,TRBV18,NA,CASAAATNEKLFF
14,TRBJ2-3,TRBV19,TRBD1,CASGRGQATDTQYF
15,TRBJ2-1,TRBV10-1,TRBD2,CASAWTSGGPSGQFF
16,TRBJ1-3,TRBV5-6,NA,CASSTVKTASGNTIYF
18,TRBJ2-5,TRBV3-1/TRBV3-2,NA,CASSPTTRAGTNQETQYF
14,TRBJ2-1,TRBV5-1,TRBD1,CASSLDRGQNEQFF
16,TRBJ2-1,TRBV19,NA,CASSIMARLSYNEQFF
14,TRBJ1-4,TRBV3-1/TRBV3-2,TRBD1,CASSKGQENEKLFF
15,TRBJ2-7,TRBV6-1,NA,CASSEENGLTYEQYF
15,TRBJ1-5,TRBV7-3,NA,CASSLETADNQPQHF
15,TRBJ2-1,TRBV11-3,TRBD2,CASSSFSGGAGEQFF
18,TRBJ1-3,TRBV5-1,TRBD1,CASKPGQGFGRSGNTIYF
13,TRBJ2-3,TRBV10-2,TRBD2,CAGSGGTAGTQYF
17,TRBJ2-5,TRBV9,TRBD2,CASSVGRTSGGEETQYF
14,TRBJ1-1,TRBV5-1,NA,CASSSTGTTTEAFF
15,TRBJ1-1,TRBV7-2,NA,CASSRTLAKDTEAFF
15,TRBJ1-2,TRBV5-1,TRBD1,CASSLGDSNNYGYTF
12,TRBJ2-3,TRBV2,NA,CASGRATDTQYF
14,TRBJ1-4,TRBV7-2,TRBD1,CASSFQGANEKLFF
14,TRBJ1-6,TRBV19,TRBD1,CASSIGQGNSPLHF
16,TRBJ2-7,TRBV27,NA,CASSLRFGGVSHEQYF
15,TRBJ2-7,TRBV7-2,NA,CASSHPDTLAYEQYF
15,TRBJ1-1,TRBV11-2,NA,CASSYGYSGNTEAFF
15,TRBJ1-5,TRBV19,TRBD1,CASSHRRQGDQPQHF
14,TRBJ1-5,TRBV6-5,TRBD1,CASRPNRGHQPQHF
14,TRBJ2-7,TRBV5-8,TRBD1,CASSLGTGAYEQYF
14,TRBJ1-2,TRBV4-1,NA,CASSQDTGVGGYTF
20,TRBJ1-5,TRBV21-1,NA,CASSNGRGSTGELSNQPQHF
12,TRBJ1-3,TRBV2,NA,CASKRVGNTIYF